This record looks at one T cell receptor (beta chain) sequence and its context. As originally analysed: The authors estimated nucleated cell counts from reference gene primer amplification. The assay was immunoSEQ multiplex PCR, and TCRdb's table has in-frame clones only and misses some. D and trimming were read from the DNA, whereas the V and J calls and clone size are those reported in that table. The repertoire holds 25,000 to 35,000 clones, with approximately 82% as singletons. This entry comes from a study of blood T cell repertoires in COVID-19. Study as a whole: COVID-19 samples collected from the United States, Italy and Spain covered acute and convalescent phases.

Trimming shortened V by 2 bases and J by 8 bases, and 10 bases separated the two germline ends. From germline, CDR1 is SGHTS and CDR2 YDEGEE. The CDR3 has 12 residues. What was sequenced was peripheral blood. V usage is TRBV5-8 and J usage is TRBJ1-2; D gene ambiguous. This receptor was taken from a human donor in a cohort sampled during active COVID-19. Written as DNA, the CDR3 is TGTGCCAGCAGCTTTAGGAGTGGCGGCTACACCTTC. Residues: CASSFRSGGYTF.